This TCR beta chain derives from a study of blood T cell repertoires in COVID-19. Overall study: Italy, Spain and the United States were the sources of the convalescent and acute COVID-19 samples. Sources were T cells, B-cell-depleted T cells, or PBMCs; the material itself was cDNA or gDNA.

Using immunoSEQ multiplex PCR, the repertoire was profiled, and TCRdb retains in-frame clones only, with some absent. The sample lists 250,000 to 300,000 clones, approximately 91% seen once, with 2% to 2.5% in the top ten. The CDR3 length is 13 residues. From germline, CDR1 is LGHNT and CDR2 FRNRAP. The V end was cut by 6 bases, the J end by 4 bases, with 13 bases between. Living in 24 US areas, the participants were between 18 and 89 years of age. Self-reported history from a screening survey and questionnaire set each donor's cohort. This TCR was recovered from a woman aged 40 to 50 with acute COVID-19. The V and J genes are TRBV12-5 and TRBJ2-7; a possible D gene is TRBD2 (5 bases). Specimen: PBMCs or T cells enriched from blood (not recorded which). Here the CDR3 reads CASGPLGSYEQYF. Here the CDR3 DNA reads TGTGCTAGTGGGCCGTTGGGGAGTTACGAGCAGTACTTC.